What follows are 28 T cell receptor beta chains derived from one specimen sequenced in a study of blood T cell repertoires in COVID-19. Here immunoSEQ multiplex PCR was the method, and the copy in TCRdb shows in-frame clones only, minus some. The table has about 55,000 clones, roughly 90% seen once. The sequencing sample was made of peripheral blood. The receptors were gathered from a man between 60 and 75 years old with active COVID-19.

The chain combines TRBV4-1 with TRBJ1-2; possible D gene TRBD1, 6 bases. The CDR3 has 15 residues. The V gene's germline CDR1 is MGHRA and CDR2 YSYEKL. V was clipped by 0 bases and J by 10 bases, with 18 bases between them. As DNA, the CDR3 is TGCGCCAGCAGCCAAGAGGGAACAGGGTCAAGCGACTACACCTTC. This translates into CASSQEGTGSSDYTF.

The CDR3 region is CASSQGAGILQPQHF. DNA of the CDR3: TGCGCCAGCAGCCAAGGGGCAGGGATTCTCCAGCCCCAGCATTTT. The chain has TRBV4-1 and TRBJ1-5, with D perhaps TRBD1 (5 bases). CDR3 length equals 15 residues. V was clipped by 1 base and J by 7 bases, with 14 bases between them. Germline V lookup: CDR1 MGHRA, CDR2 YSYEKL.

This chain connects TRBV30 to TRBJ1-5, with a tentative D call TRBD1 (6 bases). The CDR3 is 17 amino acids. V gave up 2 bases and J gave up 0 bases, with 17 bases separating them. The germline gives CDR1 GTSNPN, CDR2 SVGIG (reference sequence). The CDR3 nucleotides read TGTGCCTGGAGTAACCCCCGGACAGAGAATAGCAATCAGCCCCAGCATTTT. Its protein is CAWSNPRTENSNQPQHF. The whole variable domain, filled in from reference TRBV30 and TRBJ1-5, reads SQTIHQWPATLVQPVGSPLSLECTVEGTSNPNLYWYRQAAGRGLQLLFYSVGIGQISSEVPQNLSASRPQDRQFILSSKKLLLSDSGFYLCAWSNPRTENSNQPQHFGDGTRLSIL.

This chain uses TRBV2 with TRBJ1-6, with 9 bases fitting TRBD1. This CDR3 is 15 amino acids long. The germline gives CDR1 SNHLY, CDR2 FYNNEI. V lost 4 bases to trimming and J lost 8 bases; unmatched junction nucleotides: 6. The CDR3 nucleotides read TGTGCCAGCAGTGGGGCGACAGGGGGGGATTCACCCCTCCACTTT. Protein product: CASSGATGGDSPLHF.

V usage is TRBV28 and J usage is TRBJ1-6; D remains unclear. Germline CDR1 and CDR2: MDHEN and SYDVKM. CDR3 length: 12 amino acids. Trimming pared 2 bases from V and 10 bases from J, leaving 6 bases between. CDR3 amino acids: CASSLNRSPLHF. As DNA, the CDR3 is TGTGCCAGCAGTTTAAACCGGTCACCCCTCCACTTT. The whole variable domain, remainder taken from reference TRBV28 and TRBJ1-6, is DVKVTQSSRYLVKRTGEKVFLECVQDMDHENMFWYRQDPGLGLRLIYFSYDVKMKEKGDIPEGYSVSREKKERFSLILESASTNQTSMYLCASSLNRSPLHFGNGTRLTVT.

This chain connects TRBV19 to TRBJ1-2, with D tentatively TRBD1 (5 bases). CDR1 is LNHDA and CDR2 is SQIVND in the germline V gene (reference sequence). Trimming removed 5 bases from V and 7 bases from J, with 11 bases in between. The length of the CDR3 is 12 residues. Here the CDR3 DNA reads TGTGCCAGTAGTCCAGGGCCGCGTGGCTACACCTTC. Protein product: CASSPGPRGYTF.

For the CDR3, the DNA is TGTGCCAGCAGCTTGACTAGCGGGAGGGAGACCCAGTACTTC. Its protein is CASSLTSGRETQYF. The chain combines TRBV5-4 with TRBJ2-5; 12 bases map to TRBD2. The CDR3 contains 14 residues. Unmatched junction bases numbered 0, after V lost 1 base and J lost 5 bases. Germline CDR1 SGHNT, CDR2 YYREEE (reference sequence).

This sequence joins TRBV6-5 and TRBJ2-7, with 7 positions matching TRBD2. V trimming: 4 bases; J trimming: 0 bases; junction bases outside the gene matches: 3. CDR1 is MNHEY, CDR2 SVGAGI, per germline. The length of the CDR3 is 14 residues. The CDR3 loop reads CASSSPSGSYEQYF. The CDR3 DNA follows: TGTGCCAGCAGTTCTCCTAGCGGCTCCTACGAGCAGTACTTC.

The J gene is TRBJ1-1, the V gene TRBV5-1; D is perhaps TRBD1 (6 bases). The V gene's germline CDR1 is SGHRS and CDR2 YFSETQ. This CDR3 is 13 amino acids long. The V end was cut by 1 base, the J end by 6 bases, with 10 bases between. The CDR3 DNA reads as TGCGCCAGCAGCTTGTCAGGGGACCCTGAAGCTTTCTTT. Translated, it gives CASSLSGDPEAFF.

This chain links TRBV11-3 with TRBJ1-1; D might be TRBD1 (5 bases). V was cut by 4 bases and J by 6 bases, with 12 bases left in between. This CDR3 spans 13 amino acids. Germline V gene lookup returns CDR1 SGHNT and CDR2 YENEEA. Here the CDR3 DNA reads TGTGCCAGCAGCTCCGCAGGACAAGCTGAAGCTTTCTTT. Translated, it gives CASSSAGQAEAFF.

The chain uses TRBV5-1 and TRBJ2-7; 11 positions match TRBD1. There are 15 residues in the CDR3. V was pared by 1 base and J by 7 bases, with 7 bases of the junction left unmatched. Germline V gene sequence: CDR1 SGHRS, CDR2 YFSETQ. In DNA, the CDR3 is TGCGCCAGCAGCTTGTCCGGACAGGGGGCTGGAGAGCAGTACTTC. This codes for CASSLSGQGAGEQYF. Full variable domain (rest looked up from reference TRBV5-1 and TRBJ2-7): KAGVTQTPRYLIKTRGQQVTLSCSPISGHRSVSWYQQTPGQGLQFLFEYFSETQRNKGNFPGRFSGRQFSNSRSEMNVSTLELGDSALYLCASSLSGQGAGEQYFGPGTRLTVT.

The CDR3 loop reads CASSLGSGSRETQYF. The CDR3 DNA is TGCGCCAGCAGCTTGGGTAGCGGGAGTCGGGAGACCCAGTACTTC. The gene calls are TRBV5-1 and TRBJ2-5; 9 bases are a match to TRBD2. V dropped 0 bases and J dropped 5; count of bases not matched to a gene: 5. CDR1 is SGHRS, CDR2 YFSETQ, per germline. The CDR3 length is 15 residues.

V gene TRBV7-9 combines with J gene TRBJ2-5; tentatively, D is TRBD2 (6 bases). This CDR3 contains 11 residues. CDR1 and CDR2 from the germline V gene are SEHNR and FQNEAQ (reference sequence). Trimming left V 8 bases short and J 5 bases short, with 9 bases between. CDR3 sequence reads: CASGGFETQYF. The CDR3 nucleotides read TGTGCCAGCGGGGGGTTTGAGACCCAGTACTTC.

CDR3 nucleotides: TGCGCCAGCAGCCAAGATCTGGGACAGGGGGCGGATTCACCCCTCCACTTT. As protein: CASSQDLGQGADSPLHF. This chain links TRBV4-1 with TRBJ1-6; 12 nucleotides agree with TRBD1. V lost 0 bases and J lost 8; bases outside the gene matches: 5. The CDR3 runs to 17 residues. Per the germline V gene, CDR1 is MGHRA and CDR2 is YSYEKL.

DNA for the CDR3: TGCGCCAGCAGTCCCACGAGCAGGGTTAGATTTCGGGAAAAACTGTTTTTT. Translation: CASSPTSRVRFREKLFF. This chain uses TRBV23-1 with TRBJ1-4, with D possibly TRBD1 on 5 matching bases. TRBV23-1 carries the ORF label, with uncertain function. The CDR3 contains 17 residues. Trimming shortened V by 4 bases and J by 8 bases, and 23 bases separated the two germline ends.

The rearrangement joins TRBV5-1 to TRBJ2-2, with 11 bases fitting TRBD2. CDR3 length equals 15 residues. V was pared by 5 bases and J by 6 bases, with 6 bases of the junction left unmatched. Germline CDR1 SGHRS, CDR2 YFSETQ. The CDR3 spells CASREIAGGPGELFF. In DNA form, the CDR3 reads TGCGCCAGCAGAGAGATAGCGGGAGGGCCCGGGGAGCTGTTTTTT.

This clone showed up just a few times. The CDR3 sequence: CASSLVLAGDEQYF. Here the CDR3 DNA reads TGCGCCAGCAGCTTGGTATTGGCCGGGGACGAGCAGTACTTC. The chain couples TRBV5-1 to TRBJ2-7; TRBD2 is a possible D gene (5 bases). The germline V gene has CDR1 SGHRS and CDR2 YFSETQ. Trimming pared 0 bases from V and 5 bases from J, leaving 12 bases between. This CDR3 is built from 14 residues.

This chain joins TRBV5-8 and TRBJ1-5, with 11 bases aligning to TRBD1. The CDR3 totals 16 residues. CDR1 and CDR2 (germline): SGHTS, YDEGEE. The junction had 5 bases not matched to a gene; V was cut back by 0 bases and J by 6 bases. Here the CDR3 reads CASSLGTGGIGQPQHF. The CDR3, as DNA: TGTGCCAGCAGCTTGGGGACAGGGGGCATTGGTCAGCCCCAGCATTTT.

The chain combines TRBV2 with TRBJ1-6; D is unresolved. The V and J ends lost 6 bases and 7 bases respectively, with 13 bases between them. Germline V gene sequence: CDR1 SNHLY, CDR2 FYNNEI. The CDR3 is 14 amino acids. CDR3 nucleotides: TGTGCCAGCAGCGTCCAGACTGGCAATTCACCCCTCCACTTT. As protein: CASSVQTGNSPLHF.

The genes are TRBV7-6 and TRBJ2-7; no clear D gene. The CDR3 has 16 amino acids. Germline CDR1 SGHVS, CDR2 FNYEAQ. V lost 3 bases and J 4 bases, leaving 19 bases between the germline ends. As DNA, the CDR3 is TGTGCCAGCAGCTTTGGGCAGAACCTTGATTCGTACGAGCAGTACTTC. Residues: CASSFGQNLDSYEQYF.

This chain uses TRBV5-1 with TRBJ1-2; 11 bases line up with TRBD1. The CDR3 contains 14 residues. Trimming at V came to 3 bases and at J to 7 bases, leaving 5 bases not matched to a gene. CDR1 is SGHRS and CDR2 is YFSETQ in the germline V gene. CDR3 in DNA: TGCGCCAGCAGCTGGGGACAGGGGGGAAGTGGCTACACCTTC. Its protein is CASSWGQGGSGYTF.

This chain connects TRBV4-1 to TRBJ2-3; tentative D call: TRBD2 (6 bases). The CDR3 contains 14 residues. The V gene's germline CDR1 is MGHRA and CDR2 YSYEKL. V lost 3 bases and J 1 base, leaving 8 bases between the germline ends. The CDR3 loop is CASSQAGRTDTQYF. In DNA form, the CDR3 reads TGCGCCAGCAGCCAGGCGGGGCGCACAGATACGCAGTATTTT.

The chain combines TRBV7-9 with TRBJ2-4; D gene unclear. The germline gives CDR1 SEHNR, CDR2 FQNEAQ (reference sequence). The V end lost 5 bases, the J end lost 0 bases, and 17 bases lay between the germline ends. This CDR3 region has 17 residues. The CDR3 protein is CASSPSDTVLAKNIQYF. The CDR3 DNA reads as TGTGCCAGCAGCCCTTCCGACACCGTACTAGCCAAAAACATTCAGTACTTC. The whole variable domain, remainder taken from reference TRBV7-9 and TRBJ2-4, is DTGVSQNPRHKITKRGQNVTFRCDPISEHNRLYWYRQTLGQGPEFLTYFQNEAQLEKSRLLSDRFSAERPKGSFSTLEIQRTEQGDSAMYLCASSPSDTVLAKNIQYFGAGTRLSVL.

The chain carries TRBV7-8 and TRBJ1-1, with D possibly TRBD1 on 6 matching bases. V lost 5 bases and J lost 0, with 10 bases in between. From germline, CDR1 is SGHVS and CDR2 FQNEAQ. The CDR3 has 14 residues. This CDR3 reads CASSPGQLNTEAFF. CDR3 DNA sequence: TGTGCCAGCAGCCCAGGACAGTTGAACACTGAAGCTTTCTTT.

V and J are TRBV7-8 and TRBJ1-5; D call uncertain. The germline gives CDR1 SGHVS, CDR2 FQNEAQ. V was cut by 1 base and J by 6 bases, with 7 bases left in between. The CDR3 consists of 13 residues. CDR3 region: CASSLVPGQPQHF. CDR3 in DNA: TGTGCCAGCAGCTTAGTTCCGGGTCAGCCCCAGCATTTT.

The J gene is TRBJ2-7, the V gene TRBV2; the match to TRBD2 covers 10 bases. This CDR3 has 15 amino acids. Trimming took 6 bases from V and 5 from J; bases not matched to a gene: 10. CDR1 SNHLY and CDR2 FYNNEI come from the germline V gene. The CDR3 nucleotides read TGTGCCAGCAGGGACCCTAGCGGGAGACTCGACGAGCAGTACTTC. This encodes CASRDPSGRLDEQYF. The variable domain in full, with the rest retrieved from reference TRBV2 and TRBJ2-7, is EPEVTQTPSHQVTQMGQEVILRCVPISNHLYFYWYRQILGQKVEFLVSFYNNEISEKSEIFDDQFSVERPDGSNFTLKIRSTKLEDSAMYFCASRDPSGRLDEQYFGPGTRLTVT.

V is TRBV7-3 and J is TRBJ2-1; the D gene is possibly TRBD1 (6 bases). The ends were cut back, 0 bases at V and 7 bases at J, with 16 bases in the middle. Germline V gene data show CDR1 as SGHTA and CDR2 as FQGTGA. This CDR3 region has 16 residues. The CDR3 sequence: CASSLTPGTPWNEQFF. The CDR3, as DNA: TGTGCCAGCAGCTTAACCCCCGGGACACCGTGGAATGAGCAGTTCTTC.

V gene TRBV14 combines with J gene TRBJ2-1; TRBD2 matches 16 bases. The V and J ends lost 3 bases and 6 bases, in that order; junction bases with no gene match: 2. The CDR3 spans 16 residues. Germline values: CDR1 SGHDN, CDR2 FVKESK. The CDR3 coding sequence is TGTGCCAGCAGCCAGGGACTAGCGGGAGGGTTCAATGAGCAGTTCTTC. Translation: CASSQGLAGGFNEQFF.